These T cell receptor beta chains were read from a single sample in a study of regulatory T cells in long-lasting Graves disease. From the multiplex PCR reads, TCRdb called clonotypes with MiXCR, one entry per CDR3 protein. The sample contains about 370,000 distinct CDR3 sequences, roughly 15% of which appear only once. The source material was peripheral blood mononuclear cells (PBMCs), sampled at new diagnosis, from a patient treated with antithyroid drugs. The receptors were sampled from a female donor with Graves disease. CDR3s include the opening cysteine and the closing phenylalanine or tryptophan. A D gene is named only where the DNA matches it firmly. For some rows the clone size is stated as once, few or many, or as a class when expanded; others skip it.

TRBV6-2/TRBV6-3	few	.	TRBJ2-7	TGTGCCAGCAGTTACTCACACCCCGTCTACGAGCAGTACTTC	CASSYSHPVYEQYF
TRBV29-1	few	TRBD1	TRBJ1-2	TGCAGCGTTTACGGAAAACAGGGGTCACATGGCTACACCTTC	CSVYGKQGSHGYTF
TRBV7-3	many	TRBD2	TRBJ2-3	TGTGCCAGCAGCTCAACAGCGGGGGGCCTCACAGATACGCAGTATTTT	CASSSTAGGLTDTQYF
TRBV5-6	.	TRBD1	TRBJ1-4	TGTGCCAGCAGTCCCGGGACAGGGATTGAAAAACTGTTTTTT	CASSPGTGIEKLFF
TRBV29-1	many	.	TRBJ2-3	TGCAGCGTTGAAAACCCCGGGGAAGGGGGGATGTTAGATACGCAGTATTTT	CSVENPGEGGMLDTQYF
TRBV28	many	.	TRBJ1-5	TGTGCCAGCAGCTTTATCGACAGCCTACTACCCAATCAGCCCCAGCATTTT	CASSFIDSLLPNQPQHF
TRBV5-6	many	TRBD1	TRBJ2-1	TGTGCCAGCAGCCAGTATGGGACAGGGGGGCATGAGCAGTTCTTC	CASSQYGTGGHEQFF
TRBV7-2	.	.	TRBJ2-7	TGTGCCAGCAGCAGACCGTTCCGGGACGACTACGAGCAGTACTTC	CASSRPFRDDYEQYF
TRBV10-3	many	.	TRBJ2-2	TGTGCCATCAGTACCCAGGGTACCACCGGGGAGCTGTTTTTT	CAISTQGTTGELFF
TRBV7-2	many	.	TRBJ2-7	TGTGCCAGCAGCTTAGATGGCATAGGAGGCGAGCAGTACTTC	CASSLDGIGGEQYF
TRBV18	few	.	TRBJ2-4	TGTGCCAGCTCACCACGGGGGGCTGGGGAAAACATTCAGTACTTC	CASSPRGAGENIQYF
TRBV27	.	.	TRBJ2-5	TGTGCCAGCAGTGGGGGCCCTTACGGGACCCAGTACTTC	CASSGGPYGTQYF
TRBV11-2	.	.	TRBJ1-1	TGTGCCAGCAGCTTAGATGGGGGGTATGAAGCTTTCTTT	CASSLDGGYEAFF
TRBV20-1	many	.	TRBJ2-7	TGCAGTGCTAGAGACCCTCGACAGCGTGCCTACGAGCAGTACTTC	CSARDPRQRAYEQYF
TRBV7-3	.	TRBD1	TRBJ2-7	TGTGCCAGCAGCCTACAGGGGCAAGTAGGGTACGAGCAGTACTTC	CASSLQGQVGYEQYF
TRBV30	many	.	TRBJ2-5	TGTGCCTGGAGTGCCACCCGGGTCGGGGCCCACGAGACCCAATACTTC	CAWSATRVGAHETQYF
TRBV9	many	.	TRBJ1-1	TGTGCCAGCAGCGTAGGGGGGGGCGAATTGAACACTGAAGCTTTCTTT	CASSVGGGELNTEAFF
TRBV11-2	many	.	TRBJ1-4	TGTGCCAGCAGTCCTGACCCGGGGAGGACTAATGAAAAACTGTTTTTT	CASSPDPGRTNEKLFF
TRBV20-1	many	.	TRBJ1-5	TGCAGTGCTACCCGGGACTCTGATCAGCCCCAGCATTTT	CSATRDSDQPQHF
TRBV18	many	TRBD1	TRBJ1-2	TGTGCCAGCTCACGAGGGGACAGGAACTATGGCTACACCTTC	CASSRGDRNYGYTF
TRBV29-1	many	.	TRBJ2-1	TGCAGCGTCGAAAAGGGCAATGAGCAGTTCTTC	CSVEKGNEQFF
TRBV9	.	TRBD2	TRBJ2-3	TGTGCCAGCAGCGTCGTCGGGGGGGCCGGAGATACGCAGTATTTT	CASSVVGGAGDTQYF
TRBV30	many	TRBD2	TRBJ2-7	TGTGCCTGGAGCGGGACTAGCCACGAGCAGTACTTC	CAWSGTSHEQYF
TRBV5-4	.	.	TRBJ2-3	TGTGCCAGCAGCTTGGTCTGGCGCCCAGACGATAGTTCACATACGCAGTATTTT	CASSLVWRPDDSSHTQYF
TRBV19	few	.	TRBJ1-5	TGTACCAGTAGTTTATATGGGGGAAATCAGCCCCAGCATTTT	CTSSLYGGNQPQHF
TRBV20-1	many	.	TRBJ1-5	TGCAGTGCTAGAGAACCCGGGAGCAATCAGCCCCAGCATTTT	CSAREPGSNQPQHF
TRBV7-3	many	.	TRBJ1-1	TGTGCCAGCAGCTTTGGGGGGGACGCTGAAGCTTTCTTT	CASSFGGDAEAFF
TRBV10-3	many	TRBD2	TRBJ2-1	TGTGCCATCAGCCGTTCTGGCGGGGGGGCCAATGAGCAGTTCTTC	CAISRSGGGANEQFF
TRBV28	many	.	TRBJ1-1	TGTGCCAGCAGTTTACCCGAGAACACTGAAGCTTTCTTT	CASSLPENTEAFF
TRBV28	many	.	TRBJ2-2	TGTGCCAGCAGCTCTTCTTACACCGGGGAGCTGTTTTTT	CASSSSYTGELFF
TRBV6-2/TRBV6-3	many	.	TRBJ2-1	TGTGCCAGCAGTTCTTCCTCCGGGACCCATAGGGGCAATGAGCAGTTCTTC	CASSSSSGTHRGNEQFF
TRBV5-1	many	TRBD2	TRBJ2-5	TGCGCCAGCAGCTCGCGACTAGCGCCAAAGAAAGAGACCCAGTACTTC	CASSSRLAPKKETQYF
TRBV2	many	.	TRBJ1-4	TGTGCCAGCAGTGCCACTCTGGGGACAATTGCAACTAATGAAAAACTGTTTTTT	CASSATLGTIATNEKLFF
TRBV7-9	many	.	TRBJ1-3	TGTGCCAGCAGCTTGCTGGGGCCCGGAAACACCATATATTTT	CASSLLGPGNTIYF
TRBV7-3	few	TRBD2	TRBJ2-2	TGTGCCAGCAGCCCAAGCCCCCGGACTAGCGGGAGTTTTACCGGGGAGCTGTTTTTT	CASSPSPRTSGSFTGELFF
TRBV7-9	few	.	TRBJ2-3	TGTGCCAGCAGCCCGACAAGATCCCTCACAAATACGCAGTATTTT	CASSPTRSLTNTQYF
TRBV20-1	many	TRBD1	TRBJ2-2	TGCAGTGCTAGAACCGGGACAGGGCCCCACGGGGAGCTGTTTTTT	CSARTGTGPHGELFF
TRBV15	many	.	TRBJ2-7	TGTGCCACCAGCAGGGACAGTGTATACGAGCAGTACTTC	CATSRDSVYEQYF
TRBV5-8	many	.	TRBJ1-2	TGTGCCAGCAGCTTGACGGCAGGGGCGGATGGCTACACCTTC	CASSLTAGADGYTF
TRBV4-1	.	.	TRBJ2-5	TGCGCCAGCAGCACGACGAACGAGGGACGGAGGGAGACCCAGTACTTC	CASSTTNEGRRETQYF
TRBV19	.	.	TRBJ2-5	TGTGCCAGTAGCTCGAGTGGGGGGCTGGAGACCCAGTACTTC	CASSSSGGLETQYF
TRBV27	.	.	TRBJ2-1	TGTGCCAACATCGAAAAGTCCGGGGAAGGTGAGCAGTTCTTC	CANIEKSGEGEQFF
TRBV5-1	.	.	TRBJ2-6	TGCGCCAGCAGCGTGATCACTGGGGCCAACGTCCTGACTTTC	CASSVITGANVLTF
TRBV7-9	few	.	TRBJ1-2	TGTGCCAGCAGCTTCGAACAGGGCTATGGCTACACCTTC	CASSFEQGYGYTF
TRBV18	many	.	TRBJ1-4	TGTGCCAGCTCACCACTCGGACCTAATGAAAAACTGTTTTTT	CASSPLGPNEKLFF
TRBV6-2/TRBV6-3	few	.	TRBJ2-1	TGTGCCAGCAGCTTCCAGGAGCGGGTGACACCCAATGAGCAGTTCTTC	CASSFQERVTPNEQFF
TRBV28	many	.	TRBJ2-5	TGTGCCAGCTCAAGTGGGACGGACCAAGAGACCCAGTACTTC	CASSSGTDQETQYF
TRBV28	many	.	TRBJ2-7	TGTGCCAGCGCCGTACGGGACTCTTACCGGGCGGAGCAGTACTTC	CASAVRDSYRAEQYF
TRBV20-1	few	TRBD2	TRBJ2-5	TGCAGTGCTAGAGATGGGCTAGCGGTCCAAGAGACCCAGTACTTC	CSARDGLAVQETQYF
TRBV19	.	TRBD1	TRBJ2-3	TGTGCCGCTGGGAATCCGGGACAGGGATTAGATACGCAGTATTTT	CAAGNPGQGLDTQYF
TRBV12-3/TRBV12-4	few	.	TRBJ1-1	TGTGCCAGCAGTTTCCCGGGAGGCCTCACTGAAGCTTTCTTT	CASSFPGGLTEAFF
TRBV7-9	few	.	TRBJ2-3	TGTGCCAGCAGCTCCCTAAGTCAGACGCAGTATTTT	CASSSLSQTQYF
TRBV5-4	few	.	TRBJ2-7	TGTGCCAGCAGCAAGGGCCGGGACATCGGCTCCTACGAGCAGTACTTC	CASSKGRDIGSYEQYF
TRBV30	few	.	TRBJ2-7	TGTGCCTGGAGTAGGCGAGCGAGCGAGCAGTACTTC	CAWSRRASEQYF
TRBV7-6	few	.	TRBJ2-7	TGTACCAGCAGCTTAGCGCTAGGGGATCCCGAGCAGTACTTC	CTSSLALGDPEQYF
TRBV28	many	.	TRBJ1-1	TGTGCCAGCAGTTTAATATTGAGGAGGGGGAACTTTGCAGCTTTCTTT	CASSLILRRGNFAAFF
TRBV10-3	many	TRBD1	TRBJ1-5	TGTGCCATCAGTGAGGGACAGGGGTTTCAGCCCCAGCATTTT	CAISEGQGFQPQHF
TRBV11-2	many	TRBD2	TRBJ2-3	TGTGCCAGCGTTCCGGGCGGGAGTGCCACAGATACGCAGTATTTT	CASVPGGSATDTQYF
TRBV3-1	few	.	TRBJ1-1	TGTGCCAGCAGCCAAGTAATGGAAACCATGAACACTGAAGCTTTCTTT	CASSQVMETMNTEAFF